One and the same sample provided the 23 T cell receptor beta chains below, sequenced in a study of cytomegalovirus exposure and HLA in healthy donors. PCR was performed using 60 Vbeta and 13 Jbeta primers. Sequenced by immunoSEQ multiplex PCR; TCRdb stores in-frame clones only, minus some. The table records approximately 54,000 clones, approximately 82% of them present only once. Material for sequencing was PBMCs. Receptors were obtained from a woman aged 18-35 years in good health and CMV-seronegative.

The CDR3, as DNA: TGTGCCAGCAGTGAACATAATGAAAAACTGTTTTTT. As protein: CASSEHNEKLFF. The genes are TRBV2 and TRBJ1-4; D remains ambiguous. This CDR3 contains 12 residues. Trimming pared 2 bases from V and 4 bases from J, leaving 2 bases between. Germline V lookup: CDR1 SNHLY, CDR2 FYNNEI.

The V gene is TRBV7-3, the J gene TRBJ2-1; D is perhaps TRBD2 (6 bases). Per germline, CDR1 SGHTA and CDR2 FQGTGA. V was cut by 5 bases and J by 6 bases, with 14 bases left in between. This CDR3 has 14 residues. The CDR3 DNA reads TGTGCCAGCAGCCTGGGGGGTTCGGGCAATGAGCAGTTCTTC. Its protein product is CASSLGGSGNEQFF.

The count of this clone is one. The genes are TRBV6-1 and TRBJ2-7; 14 bases map to TRBD2. Germline V gives CDR1 MNHNS, CDR2 SASEGT. J was trimmed by 2 bases and V by 10 bases; bases with no gene match: 4. The CDR3 has 14 amino acids. The CDR3 DNA follows: TGTGCCACCAAGGGACTAGCGGGAGCCTACGAGCAGTACTTC. This codes for CATKGLAGAYEQYF.

The chain carries TRBV13 and TRBJ2-7; the D is unclear. V gave up 3 bases and J gave up 2 bases, with 5 bases separating them. Germline CDR1 reads PRHDT; CDR2 reads FYEKMQ (reference sequence). The CDR3 contains 12 residues. CDR3 in DNA: TGTGCCAGCAGCTTGGCCCCCTACGAGCAGTACTTC. This encodes CASSLAPYEQYF.

The V call is TRBV19, the J call TRBJ2-7; possibly TRBD2 for D (5 bases). The germline V and J ends were trimmed by 0 bases and 5 bases, with 17 bases remaining between them. Germline loops: CDR1 LNHDA, CDR2 SQIVND (reference sequence). CDR3 size: 16 residues. DNA for the CDR3: TGTGCCAGTAGTATAGATTTAAGCGGAACGCTCAACGAGCAGTACTTC. Encoded protein: CASSIDLSGTLNEQYF.

This chain joins TRBV2 and TRBJ2-1, with 11 bases matching TRBD1. The germline CDR1 and CDR2 sequences are SNHLY and FYNNEI. This CDR3 has 16 residues. Losses at the gene ends were 6 bases for V and 7 bases for J; bases not matched to a gene: 11. This chain's CDR3 is CASSNPGQGELNEQFF. The CDR3, as DNA: TGTGCCAGCAGCAATCCGGGACAGGGGGAATTGAATGAGCAGTTCTTC.

The rearrangement links TRBV5-1 to TRBJ1-5; a weak D match, TRBD1 (6 bases). The V gene lost 4 bases and the J gene lost 5 bases, with 13 bases spanning the gap. Per the germline V gene, CDR1 is SGHRS and CDR2 is YFSETQ. This CDR3 contains 14 residues. CDR3 coding DNA: TGCGCCAGCAGCGTTGGCGGGGGGCATCAGCCCCAGCATTTT. It specifies CASSVGGGHQPQHF.

Only one count was recorded for this clone. The V and J genes are TRBV7-3 and TRBJ2-5; the D is unclear. The germline V and J ends were trimmed by 5 bases and 6 bases, with 19 bases remaining between them. The CDR3 runs 15 residues. Germline values: CDR1 SGHTA, CDR2 FQGTGA. The CDR3 DNA reads TGTGCCAGCAGCCCCGCACGAGATAGTCGCCAGACCCAGTACTTC. Its translation: CASSPARDSRQTQYF.

The V gene is TRBV10-2, the J gene TRBJ1-5; 10 bases are shared with TRBD1. The V segment lost 6 bases and the J segment 3 bases; nucleotides outside the gene matches: 8. The CDR3 has 16 amino acids. CDR1 is WSHSY, CDR2 SAAADI, per germline. The CDR3 DNA sequence: TGCGCCAGCAGGGATAGACAGGGGGCTGACAATCAGCCCCAGCATTTT. This sequence encodes CASRDRQGADNQPQHF.

The V gene is TRBV30, the J gene TRBJ1-4; possibly TRBD1 for D (6 bases). Germline values: CDR1 GTSNPN, CDR2 SVGIG (reference sequence). Between the trimmed V and J ends, which lost 7 bases and 5 bases, there was a span of 20 bases. This CDR3 is 15 amino acids long. Written as DNA, the CDR3 is TGTGCCTCGACACCACGGGGACAAGAGAATGAAAAACTGTTTTTT. Its translation is CASTPRGQENEKLFF.

The rearrangement joins TRBV29-1 to TRBJ2-3; D is perhaps TRBD1 (6 bases). The V and J ends lost 4 bases and 4 bases respectively, with 15 bases between them. Germline V gives CDR1 SQVTM, CDR2 ANQGSEA. The CDR3 sequence is 14 residues long. The CDR3 loop is CSVARGQQADTQYF. CDR3 DNA: TGCAGCGTTGCCCGGGGACAACAGGCAGATACGCAGTATTTT.

The genes are TRBV28 and TRBJ2-7; weak D call: TRBD2 (6 bases). CDR1 is MDHEN, CDR2 SYDVKM, per germline. V was clipped by 4 bases and J by 3 bases, with 16 bases between them. This CDR3 has 15 residues. The CDR3 DNA reads TGTGCCAGCAGTTCAATCAGCGGGCGAGACTACGAGCAGTACTTC. Protein sequence: CASSSISGRDYEQYF.

J is TRBJ2-1 and V is TRBV4-2; D may be TRBD1 (5 bases). This CDR3 spans 16 amino acids. Between the trimmed V and J ends, which lost 2 bases and 2 bases, there was a span of 13 bases. Germline CDR1 reads LGHNA; CDR2 reads YNFKEQ. The CDR3 nucleotides are TGTGCCAGCAGCCAAATCAGCAGGGAAGCCTACAATGAGCAGTTCTTC. It specifies CASSQISREAYNEQFF.

The rearrangement links TRBV14 to TRBJ2-3, with TRBD2 as a possible D gene (5 bases). CDR1 SGHDN and CDR2 FVKESK come from the germline V gene. The V end lost 5 bases, the J end lost 4 bases, and 10 bases lay between the germline ends. CDR3 length: 13 residues. The DNA of the CDR3 is TGTGCCAGCAGCTGGAGGAGCCCAGATACGCAGTATTTT. Translating it yields CASSWRSPDTQYF.

This chain joins TRBV11-2 and TRBJ2-5; D call uncertain. V lost 4 bases and J lost 2, with 14 bases in between. This CDR3 spans 15 amino acids. Germline loops: CDR1 SGHAT, CDR2 FQNNGV. CDR3 sequence: CASSYFPGPQETQYF. The CDR3 nucleotides are TGTGCCAGCAGCTATTTTCCAGGCCCTCAAGAGACCCAGTACTTC.

V is TRBV7-3 and J is TRBJ2-5, with 7 positions matching TRBD2. CDR3 length: 13 residues. Germline loops: CDR1 SGHTA, CDR2 FQGTGA. The ends lost 8 bases at V and 2 bases at J; junction bases unmatched: 5. The CDR3 nucleotides are TGTGCCAGCCGTAGCGGGCGTCAAGAGACCCAGTACTTC. It specifies CASRSGRQETQYF.

This chain joins TRBV19 and TRBJ2-7; 7 bases align to TRBD2. From germline, CDR1 is LNHDA and CDR2 SQIVND (reference sequence). J was trimmed by 7 bases and V by 6 bases; bases with no gene match: 15. The CDR3 covers 15 residues. In nucleotides, the CDR3 is TGTGCCAGTAGCCCCGATGTGTGGTCCGGGGGGGAGCAGTACTTC. Encoded protein: CASSPDVWSGGEQYF.

The gene calls are TRBV19 and TRBJ1-1, with TRBD1 as a possible D gene (6 bases). The length of the CDR3 is 15 residues. Trimming cost V 6 bases and J 1 base, with 15 bases left between them. The V gene's germline CDR1 is LNHDA and CDR2 SQIVND (reference sequence). The DNA of the CDR3 is TGTGCCAGTAGGGAAAACACAGGGCCGAACACTGAAGCTTTCTTT. Amino acids: CASRENTGPNTEAFF.

Regarding this clone: The junction does not match germline at one end; this may be a read error. This chain connects TRBV28 to TRBJ2-6, with TRBD1 matching 9 bases. Germline CDR1 and CDR2: MDHEN and SYDVKM. The CDR3 runs to 18 residues. The CDR3 DNA is TGTGCCAGCAGTGACGGGACAGGGCCGAACTCTGGGGCCAACGGCCTGACTTTC. This gives the protein CASSDGTGPNSGANGLTF.

This clone appeared once. The rearrangement links TRBV25-1 to TRBJ2-1, with TRBD2 identical over 10 bases. With 2 bases clipped from V and 8 bases from J, the junction kept 12 bases outside the gene matches. The CDR3 is 17 amino acids. The germline CDR1 and CDR2 sequences are MGHDK and SYGVNS. This CDR3 is CASSEGASGRNSDEQFF. DNA of the CDR3: TGTGCCAGCAGTGAAGGGGCTAGCGGGAGAAACTCGGATGAGCAGTTCTTC.

This chain uses TRBV11-3 with TRBJ2-1; 9 bases are shared with TRBD1. Germline CDR1 and CDR2: SGHNT and YENEEA. This CDR3 has 14 residues. V was clipped by 4 bases and J by 9 bases; unmatched bases: 7. The chain's CDR3 is CASSSRTGEGEQFF. CDR3 in DNA: TGTGCCAGCAGCTCAAGGACAGGGGAGGGTGAGCAGTTCTTC. The full variable domain, its missing parts supplied by reference TRBV11-3 and TRBJ2-1, is EAGVVQSPRYKIIEKKQPVAFWCNPISGHNTLYWYLQNLGQGPELLIRYENEEAVDDSQLPKDRFSAERLKGVDSTLKIQPAELGDSAVYLCASSSRTGEGEQFFGPGTRLTVL.

The chain joins TRBV19 to TRBJ2-7; the D gene is possibly TRBD2 (6 bases). Germline CDR1 is LNHDA and CDR2 is SQIVND (reference sequence). This CDR3 spans 13 amino acids. The ends were cut back, 5 bases at V and 3 bases at J, with 11 bases in the middle. This CDR3 reads CASSGGLYYEQYF. DNA of the CDR3: TGTGCCAGTAGTGGGGGACTCTACTACGAGCAGTACTTC.

This sequence joins TRBV9 and TRBJ2-3; no clear D. The CDR3 sequence is 14 residues long. Germline V gene sequence: CDR1 SGDLS, CDR2 YYNGEE. Trimming pared 0 bases from V and 5 bases from J, leaving 10 bases between. CDR3 sequence: CASSVGGVGDTQYF. The CDR3 DNA follows: TGTGCCAGCAGCGTAGGAGGAGTGGGAGATACGCAGTATTTT.